These 30 T cell receptor beta chains were all obtained from the same sample, sequenced in a study of vaccination effects on CD4 cells after COVID-19. Their antigens remain unidentified. Following 10 days of culture, CD4+ T cells were isolated. Assay: immunoSEQ multiplex PCR; the TCRdb copy retains only in-frame clones and omits some. The table includes about 70,000 clones, 75% to 80% detected once. This material consisted of CD4+ T cells from PBMCs cultured without peptide, taken before COVID-19 vaccination. The receptors here all came from a human donor who received a COVID-19 vaccine.

V is TRBV5-1 and J is TRBJ2-7, with TRBD2 identical over 11 bases. Germline V gene sequence: CDR1 SGHRS, CDR2 YFSETQ. Trimming removed 4 bases from V and 7 bases from J; junction bases left unmatched: 7. The CDR3 totals 14 residues. The CDR3 nucleotides are TGCGCCAGCAGCCCCGGCGGACTAGCGGGTGAGCAGTACGTC. Its translation: CASSPGGLAGEQYV.

This rearrangement joins TRBV6-5 to TRBJ2-7; TRBD1 is a possible D gene (5 bases). The germline V gene has CDR1 MNHEY and CDR2 SVGAGI. The CDR3 consists of 13 residues. CDR3: CASKGQGSSEQYV. CDR3 sequence (DNA): TGTGCCAGCAAGGGGCAGGGATCCTCCGAGCAGTACGTC.

This clone has just a few counts. In nucleotides, the CDR3 is TGTGCCATCAGTGTTCAGGGGGCGAACACTGAAGCTTTCTTT. Translated, it gives CAISVQGANTEAFF. V usage is TRBV10-3 and J usage is TRBJ1-1; 8 bases fit TRBD1. With V trimmed by 4 bases and J by 1 base, 2 bases remained unmatched. CDR1 and CDR2 (germline): ENHRY, SYGVKD. This CDR3 comprises 14 residues.

The V call is TRBV5-6, the J call TRBJ2-7; D is uncertain. Germline V gives CDR1 SGHDT, CDR2 YYEEEE. CDR3 size: 13 residues. V lost 3 bases and J lost 1, with 8 bases in between. The CDR3: CASSSVNSYEQYV. The CDR3 DNA reads as TGTGCCAGCAGCTCGGTCAATTCCTACGAGCAGTACGTC.

A single count supports this clone. The chain recombines TRBV2 with TRBJ2-5; 7 nucleotides match TRBD2. V shed 0 bases, J shed 7 bases, and the junction held 11 bases outside the gene matches. This CDR3 spans 16 amino acids. CDR1 and CDR2 (germline): SNHLY, FYNNEI. CDR3 nucleotides: TGTGCCAGCAGTGAAGCGGGGGGGACGGGGCGGTGGACCCAGTACTTC. It codes for CASSEAGGTGRWTQYF.

V gene TRBV7-3 combines with J gene TRBJ1-1; D is perhaps TRBD1 (5 bases). V was clipped by 5 bases and J by 12 bases, with 22 bases between them. CDR1 and CDR2 from the germline V gene are SGHTA and FQGTGA. This CDR3 spans 14 amino acids. Here the CDR3 reads CASSPQPGGVGTFF. The CDR3 DNA sequence: TGTGCCAGCAGCCCTCAGCCCGGGGGTGTAGGGACTTTCTTT. Based on the CDR3 plus reference TRBV7-3 and TRBJ1-1, the full variable domain is GAGVSQTPSNKVTEKGKYVELRCDPISGHTALYWYRQSLGQGPEFLIYFQGTGAADDSGLPNDRFFAVRPEGSVSTLKIQRTERGDSAVYLCASSPQPGGVGTFFGQGTRLTVV.

This sequence joins TRBV28 and TRBJ1-4; D is ambiguous. Germline CDR1 is MDHEN and CDR2 is SYDVKM. The V gene lost 4 bases and the J gene lost 7 bases, with 16 bases spanning the gap. CDR3 size: 15 residues. CDR3 protein: CASSSPSGQSEKLFF. For the CDR3, the DNA is TGTGCCAGCAGTTCGCCCTCGGGCCAGAGTGAAAAACTGTTTTTT.

The chain carries TRBV5-1 and TRBJ1-2, with 8 bases matching TRBD1. Germline V CDR1 and CDR2: SGHRS, YFSETQ. This CDR3 is 13 amino acids long. V was clipped by 0 bases and J by 6 bases; unmatched bases: 1. The CDR3 region has the DNA TGCGCCAGCAGCTTGGCGGACAGGGATGGCTACACCTTC. Translated, it gives CASSLADRDGYTF.

The rearrangement uses TRBV27 and TRBJ2-7; D may match TRBD1 or TRBD2 (5 bases each). Germline V lookup: CDR1 MNHEY, CDR2 SMNVEV (reference sequence). With 5 bases removed from V and 1 base from J, the gap between germline ends came to 18 bases. CDR3 length: 16 residues. CDR3 nucleotides: TGTGCCAGCAGTCGCTTCCCGGGGACCCCGTCCTACGAGCAGTACGTC. Residues: CASSRFPGTPSYEQYV.

This clone was detected only a few times. The chain links TRBV30 to TRBJ2-5; D remains ambiguous. Trimming stripped 6 bases from V and 7 bases from J, with 12 bases between. Germline V gene sequence: CDR1 GTSNPN, CDR2 SVGIG (reference sequence). The CDR3 consists of 11 residues. CDR3: CACRTTMTQYF. In DNA, the CDR3 is TGTGCCTGCCGCACCACAATGACCCAGTACTTC. The full variable domain, in which reference TRBV30 and TRBJ2-5 provide the parts outside the CDR3, is SQTIHQWPATLVQPVGSPLSLECTVEGTSNPNLYWYRQAAGRGLQLLFYSVGIGQISSEVPQNLSASRPQDRQFILSSKKLLLSDSGFYLCACRTTMTQYFGPGTRLLVL.

The chain has TRBV2 and TRBJ2-7; maybe TRBD1 (6 bases). Looked up from germline, CDR1 is SNHLY and CDR2 is FYNNEI. Trimming removed 6 bases at V and 2 bases at J, with 11 bases between. The CDR3 is 13 residues long. CDR3 bases: TGTGCCAGCAGGCAGGACAGCGCCTACGAGCAGTACGTC. Its protein is CASRQDSAYEQYV.

This sequence joins TRBV7-2 and TRBJ2-5; no firm D call. From germline, CDR1 is SGHTA and CDR2 FQGNSA. V shed 5 bases and J shed 3 bases, with 10 bases lying between them. CDR3 length: 13 amino acids. CDR3: CASSQPGEETQYF. For the CDR3, the DNA is TGTGCCAGCAGCCAGCCTGGGGAAGAGACCCAGTACTTC.

In its sample, this clone was seen once. The CDR3 DNA is TGCGCCAGCAGTGAACAAGGGCTAGCGGGGTACCAAGAGACCCAGTACTTC. Encoded protein: CASSEQGLAGYQETQYF. The chain links TRBV10-1 to TRBJ2-5; TRBD2 aligns across 9 bases. The CDR3 has 17 amino acids. V was pared by 3 bases and J by 0 bases, with 8 bases of the junction left unmatched. The germline V gene encodes CDR1 WNHNN and CDR2 SYGVQD (reference sequence).

The J gene is TRBJ1-1, the V gene TRBV30, with TRBD1 identical over 9 bases. The CDR3 spans 16 residues. CDR1 is GTSNPN and CDR2 is SVGIG in the germline V gene (reference sequence). The trim removed 5 bases at V and 1 base at J, leaving 11 bases unmatched. CDR3 bases: TGTGCCTGGTTCCGGGACAGGGCCAGTCCGAACACTGAAGCTTTCTTT. Translated: CAWFRDRASPNTEAFF. Supplemented by reference TRBV30 and TRBJ1-1, the full variable domain reads SQTIHQWPATLVQPVGSPLSLECTVEGTSNPNLYWYRQAAGRGLQLLFYSVGIGQISSEVPQNLSASRPQDRQFILSSKKLLLSDSGFYLCAWFRDRASPNTEAFFGQGTRLTVV.

The chain uses TRBV5-1 and TRBJ2-3; TRBD2 agrees at 8 bases. CDR1 is SGHRS and CDR2 is YFSETQ in the germline V gene. This CDR3 is built from 15 residues. V gave up 1 base and J gave up 6 bases; unmatched junction bases: 7. The CDR3 region has the DNA TGCGCCAGCAGCTTGCGGGGGGGCGTGAGGGATACGCAGTATTTT. As protein: CASSLRGGVRDTQYF.

V and J are TRBV7-2 and TRBJ2-2, with 8 nucleotides matching TRBD1. J gave up 2 bases and V 6 bases, and 8 bases lay outside the gene matches. Germline CDR1 and CDR2: SGHTA and FQGNSA. The CDR3 has 16 residues. The CDR3 spells CASRFMGQVNTGELFF. CDR3 sequence (DNA): TGTGCCAGCAGATTCATGGGACAGGTTAACACCGGGGAGCTGTTTTTT.

The chain carries TRBV7-3 and TRBJ2-1; D is ambiguous. CDR1 is SGHTA, CDR2 FQGTGA, per germline. V lost 5 bases and J 8 bases, leaving 13 bases between the germline ends. This CDR3 has 13 residues. CDR3 nucleotides: TGTGCCAGCAGCCTGGTGGCGGCGCATGAGCAGTTCTTC. Translated: CASSLVAAHEQFF.

The V gene is TRBV27, the J gene TRBJ2-3; TRBD1 matches 10 bases. Germline V gene lookup returns CDR1 MNHEY and CDR2 SMNVEV (reference sequence). The CDR3 is made up of 15 amino acids. The V segment lost 2 bases and the J segment 7 bases; nucleotides outside the gene matches: 6. The CDR3 reads CASSLRDRGDYTQYF. DNA for the CDR3: TGTGCCAGCAGTTTAAGGGACAGGGGTGATTATACGCAGTATTTT.

The chain employs TRBV7-8 and TRBJ1-5, with D perhaps matching TRBD1 (5 bases). Germline CDR1 is SGHVS and CDR2 is FQNEAQ. This CDR3 comprises 14 residues. Trimming left V 5 bases short and J 4 bases short, with 12 bases between. CDR3 sequence (DNA): TGTGCCAGCAGCCGCGGCAGGACAAATCAGCCCCAGCATTTT. It yields the protein CASSRGRTNQPQHF.

This clone was observed once. As DNA, the CDR3 is TGTGCCAGCAGCGTAGGGCGCGTCCTTGGCACAGATACGCAGTATTTT. This gives the protein CASSVGRVLGTDTQYF. The chain employs TRBV9 and TRBJ2-3; D uncertain. Germline lookup yields CDR1 SGDLS and CDR2 YYNGEE. The CDR3 contains 16 residues. Trimming removed 0 bases from V and 1 base from J, with 12 bases in between.

This chain connects TRBV7-3 to TRBJ2-3; D is undetermined. Germline CDR1 reads SGHTA; CDR2 reads FQGTGA. There are 13 residues in the CDR3. V was shortened by 3 bases and J by 4 bases, with 8 bases between the two germline ends. CDR3 residues: CASSLPGSDTQYF. CDR3 nucleotides: TGTGCCAGCAGCTTGCCCGGCTCAGATACGCAGTATTTT. Variable domain in full (rest from reference TRBV7-3 and TRBJ2-3): GAGVSQTPSNKVTEKGKYVELRCDPISGHTALYWYRQSLGQGPEFLIYFQGTGAADDSGLPNDRFFAVRPEGSVSTLKIQRTERGDSAVYLCASSLPGSDTQYFGPGTRLTVL.

The chain couples TRBV7-8 to TRBJ2-1; D not certain. CDR3 size: 12 residues. V dropped 5 bases and J dropped 6 bases, with 8 bases sitting between them. CDR1 and CDR2 from the germline V gene are SGHVS and FQNEAQ. CDR3 residues: CASSPNINEQFF. As DNA, the CDR3 is TGTGCCAGCAGCCCAAATATCAATGAGCAGTTCTTC.

This clone showed up just once. The chain couples TRBV12-5 to TRBJ2-1; TRBD2 is a possible D gene (6 bases). The V end was cut by 1 base, the J end by 5 bases, with 6 bases between. The CDR3 sequence is 13 residues long. The germline CDR1 and CDR2 sequences are LGHNT and FRNRAP. The CDR3 DNA reads TGTGCTAGTGGTTTGGGCGGGAACAATGAGCAGTTCTTC. Its protein is CASGLGGNNEQFF.

The chain employs TRBV5-6 and TRBJ1-1, with D unresolved. The germline V gene has CDR1 SGHDT and CDR2 YYEEEE. This CDR3 contains 13 residues. Between the trimmed V and J ends, which lost 4 bases and 5 bases, there was a span of 12 bases. DNA for the CDR3: TGTGCCAGCAGCCCCCCGTGGAGGACTGAAGCTTTCTTT. This translates into CASSPPWRTEAFF.

CDR3 amino acids: CASGLGQMVRDQPQHF. DNA of the CDR3: TGTGCTAGTGGTTTGGGTCAGATGGTAAGGGATCAGCCCCAGCATTTT. This chain links TRBV12-5 with TRBJ1-5, with unresolved D. The ends were cut back, 1 base at V and 5 bases at J, with 15 bases in the middle. Germline-derived CDR1 and CDR2 are LGHNT and FRNRAP. The CDR3 contains 16 residues.

The J gene is TRBJ1-3, the V gene TRBV6-6, with D unresolved. The germline CDR1 and CDR2 sequences are MNHNY and SVGAGI (reference sequence). Trimming stripped 5 bases from V and 0 bases from J, with 14 bases between. The CDR3 consists of 16 residues. The CDR3 loop is CASSPGYSASGNTIYF. CDR3 bases: TGTGCCAGCAGTCCGGGATATTCTGCCTCTGGAAACACCATATATTTT.

This sequence joins TRBV7-3 and TRBJ2-2; perhaps TRBD2 as D (6 bases). Germline CDR1 SGHTA, CDR2 FQGTGA. The V end lost 0 bases, the J end lost 6 bases, and 11 bases lay between the germline ends. This CDR3 is built from 15 residues. The CDR3 spells CASSLTAGKAGELFF. Written as DNA, the CDR3 is TGTGCCAGCAGCTTAACGGCGGGGAAGGCCGGGGAGCTGTTTTTT.

This clone appeared a single time. The rearrangement uses TRBV5-1 and TRBJ2-1; the D gene is possibly TRBD2 (6 bases). CDR1 is SGHRS and CDR2 is YFSETQ in the germline V gene. V was trimmed by 1 base and J by 8 bases, leaving 19 bases between them. The CDR3 spans 16 residues. The CDR3, as DNA: TGCGCCAGCAGCTTGTTTTGGGACTCAAGAGGGGATGAGCAGTTCTTC. Translating it yields CASSLFWDSRGDEQFF.

This clone appeared a few times. The gene calls are TRBV30 and TRBJ1-6, with 9 bases lining up with TRBD1. The trim removed 5 bases at V and 9 bases at J, leaving 2 bases unmatched. The CDR3 has 12 residues. Germline CDR1 reads GTSNPN; CDR2 reads SVGIG (reference sequence). CDR3 amino acids: CAWGTGTSPLHF. In nucleotides, the CDR3 is TGTGCCTGGGGGACAGGGACTTCACCCCTCCACTTT.

This chain uses TRBV5-1 with TRBJ2-3, with D hard to call. Germline loops: CDR1 SGHRS, CDR2 YFSETQ. The CDR3 has 16 amino acids. Trimming left V 0 bases short and J 1 base short, with 12 bases between. The CDR3 sequence: CASSLGASPGTDTQYF. The DNA of the CDR3 is TGCGCCAGCAGCTTGGGCGCCAGCCCAGGCACAGATACGCAGTATTTT.